The 18 T cell receptor beta chains listed next were all sequenced from one sample in a study of low-dose radiotherapy and immunotherapy resistance in tumors. Gene-specific TRAV and TRBV primers were used for first-strand cDNA, covering alpha and beta chains. TCRs were amplified for around 20 PCR cycles with a constant-region primer and V-primer adapter. TCRdb recomputed calls from the reads with MiXCR, one row per CDR3 protein. The data show approximately 89,000 distinct CDR3 sequences, 15% to 20% seen once. Time point of the sample: before trial treatment. The input for sequencing was PBMCs, taken before treatment. The receptor set was obtained from a male donor with prostate cancer.

This clonotype was seen repeatedly, ten times or more. The chain carries TRBV7-3 and TRBJ2-1; D possibly corresponds to TRBD2 (5 bases). The germline V gene has CDR1 SGHTA and CDR2 FQGTGA. This CDR3 spans 14 amino acids. The V end lost 2 bases, the J end lost 8 bases, and 13 bases lay between the germline ends. The CDR3 sequence is CASSLGSDGDEQFF. The CDR3 DNA sequence: TGTGCCAGCAGCTTAGGTAGCGACGGTGATGAGCAGTTCTTC.

This clonotype was seen repeatedly, ten times or more. J is TRBJ1-1 and V is TRBV6-5; no clear D gene. This CDR3 contains 12 residues. CDR1 and CDR2 from the germline V gene are MNHEY and SVGAGI. V was trimmed by 5 bases and J by 1 base, leaving 5 bases between them. The CDR3 protein is CASSGRNTEAFF. In nucleotides, the CDR3 is TGTGCCAGCAGTGGAAGGAACACTGAAGCTTTCTTT.

This clonotype was found many times. The V gene is TRBV20-1, the J gene TRBJ1-1; D remains ambiguous. The CDR3 is made up of 14 amino acids. Trimming pared 6 bases from V and 2 bases from J, leaving 16 bases between. Germline CDR1 and CDR2: DFQATT and SNEGSKA (reference sequence). The CDR3 here is CSAPRTRTNTEAFF. The CDR3 DNA sequence: TGCAGTGCCCCAAGGACCAGGACTAACACTGAAGCTTTCTTT.

This clonotype was counted many times. J is TRBJ2-5 and V is TRBV18; no firm D call. The CDR3 runs 12 residues. Germline CDR1 reads KGHSH; CDR2 reads LQKENI. Trimming left V 1 base short and J 4 bases short, with 4 bases between. CDR3 DNA: TGTGCCAGCTCACCACTCAGAGAGACCCAGTACTTC. Translating it yields CASSPLRETQYF.

Ten or more counts support this clonotype. The gene calls are TRBV9 and TRBJ2-3; 11 positions match TRBD2. J was trimmed by 2 bases and V by 1 base; bases with no gene match: 3. Germline values: CDR1 SGDLS, CDR2 YYNGEE. The CDR3 covers 16 residues. The CDR3 sequence: CASSVLAGGITDTQYF. The CDR3 nucleotides read TGTGCCAGCAGCGTATTAGCGGGGGGGATCACAGATACGCAGTATTTT.

This clonotype came up many times. The chain recombines TRBV7-2 with TRBJ1-6; perhaps TRBD1 as D (5 bases). The CDR3 spans 14 residues. Trimming shortened V by 0 bases and J by 10 bases, and 10 bases separated the two germline ends. Germline lookup yields CDR1 SGHTA and CDR2 FQGNSA. The CDR3 DNA follows: TGTGCCAGCAGCTTAGCGGTCAGGGCGTCACCCCTCCACTTT. The encoded protein is CASSLAVRASPLHF. Full variable domain (rest looked up from reference TRBV7-2 and TRBJ1-6): GAGVSQSPSNKVTEKGKDVELRCDPISGHTALYWYRQSLGQGLEFLIYFQGNSAPDKSGLPSDRFSAERTGGSVSTLTIQRTQQEDSAVYLCASSLAVRASPLHFGNGTRLTVT.

The table lists this clonotype with many counts. The genes are TRBV20-1 and TRBJ2-5; TRBD1 aligns across 8 bases. J was trimmed by 4 bases and V by 0 bases; bases with no gene match: 4. Germline V gene sequence: CDR1 DFQATT, CDR2 SNEGSKA (reference sequence). The CDR3 contains 14 residues. The CDR3 sequence: CSARDQGAGETQYF. The CDR3 DNA reads TGCAGTGCTAGAGATCAGGGGGCCGGAGAGACCCAGTACTTC.

This clonotype was detected ten times or more. The chain carries TRBV9 and TRBJ2-3, with 11 bases identical to TRBD2. The CDR3 runs to 15 residues. Germline V gene lookup returns CDR1 SGDLS and CDR2 YYNGEE. The V segment lost 4 bases and the J segment 4 bases; nucleotides outside the gene matches: 5. The CDR3, as DNA: TGTGCCAGCAGCCCGCGACTAGCGGGGTCAGATACGCAGTATTTT. Translated, it gives CASSPRLAGSDTQYF.

This clonotype was observed at least ten times. This rearrangement joins TRBV5-1 to TRBJ2-3, with D possibly matching TRBD2 (5 bases). V lost 0 bases, J lost 4 bases, and 12 bases lay in between. The CDR3 sequence is 15 residues long. Germline CDR1 SGHRS, CDR2 YFSETQ. CDR3 amino acids: CASSLAVRRADTQYF. CDR3 coding DNA: TGCGCCAGCAGCTTGGCCGTCCGGCGGGCAGATACGCAGTATTTT.

Many counts were recorded for this clonotype. The chain has TRBV6-4 and TRBJ2-1; 7 bases match TRBD2. The CDR3 is made up of 16 amino acids. CDR1 MRHNA and CDR2 SNTAGT come from the germline V gene. J was trimmed by 4 bases and V by 8 bases; bases with no gene match: 14. CDR3 DNA sequence: TGTGCCAGCGACGCAACAGCCAGCGGGGAATACAATGAGCAGTTCTTC. Its protein product is CASDATASGEYNEQFF.

This clonotype was seen many times. The V gene is TRBV5-1, the J gene TRBJ1-3; D unresolved. The ends were cut back, 4 bases at V and 2 bases at J, with 10 bases in the middle. The germline CDR1 and CDR2 sequences are SGHRS and YFSETQ. The CDR3 loop spans 14 amino acids. The CDR3 DNA reads as TGCGCCAGCAGCCTATCAAGCGCTGGAAACACCATATATTTT. Its translation: CASSLSSAGNTIYF. Supplemented by reference TRBV5-1 and TRBJ1-3, the full variable domain reads KAGVTQTPRYLIKTRGQQVTLSCSPISGHRSVSWYQQTPGQGLQFLFEYFSETQRNKGNFPGRFSGRQFSNSRSEMNVSTLELGDSALYLCASSLSSAGNTIYFGEGSWLTVV.

This clonotype was counted many times. V is TRBV5-4 and J is TRBJ1-4; TRBD1 matches at 7 bases. Unmatched junction bases numbered 5, after V lost 3 bases and J lost 6 bases. The CDR3 is 14 amino acids. CDR1 and CDR2 from the germline V gene are SGHNT and YYREEE (reference sequence). CDR3 bases: TGTGCCAGCAGCTCCCGAGACAGGGATGAAAAACTGTTTTTT. It translates to CASSSRDRDEKLFF. The whole variable domain, filled in from reference TRBV5-4 and TRBJ1-4, reads ETGVTQSPTHLIKTRGQQVTLRCSSQSGHNTVSWYQQALGQGPQFIFQYYREEENGRGNFPPRFSGLQFPNYSSELNVNALELDDSALYLCASSSRDRDEKLFFGSGTQLSVL.

In its sample, this clonotype was seen many times. The rearrangement uses TRBV20-1 and TRBJ2-1; 8 bases match TRBD2. The CDR3 is 17 amino acids. J was trimmed by 4 bases and V by 3 bases; bases with no gene match: 14. Germline V gene data show CDR1 as DFQATT and CDR2 as SNEGSKA (reference sequence). The CDR3 DNA reads as TGCAGTGCTAGGACCAACTACGGGGCGGGGGGTTACAATGAGCAGTTCTTC. This codes for CSARTNYGAGGYNEQFF.

The table lists this clonotype with many counts. The chain combines TRBV6-5 with TRBJ2-3, with 14 bases fitting TRBD2. Per the germline V gene, CDR1 is MNHEY and CDR2 is SVGAGI. V lost 6 bases and J lost 4; bases outside the gene matches: 6. This CDR3 spans 16 amino acids. CDR3 in amino acids: CASSQGLAGVADTQYF. The CDR3 DNA reads TGTGCCAGCAGCCAGGGACTAGCGGGGGTTGCAGATACGCAGTATTTT.

This clonotype was seen at least ten times. The CDR3 region has the DNA TGTGCCTGGAGTGTAGGGGTAGCCAAAAACATTCAGTACTTC. It codes for CAWSVGVAKNIQYF. This chain connects TRBV30 to TRBJ2-4; D perhaps matches TRBD1 (5 bases). Trimming removed 0 bases from V and 0 bases from J, with 6 bases in between. Germline V gene sequence: CDR1 GTSNPN, CDR2 SVGIG (reference sequence). The CDR3 consists of 14 residues. Drawing the rest from reference TRBV30 and TRBJ2-4, the complete variable domain is SQTIHQWPATLVQPVGSPLSLECTVEGTSNPNLYWYRQAAGRGLQLLFYSVGIGQISSEVPQNLSASRPQDRQFILSSKKLLLSDSGFYLCAWSVGVAKNIQYFGAGTRLSVL.

This clonotype came up many times. The chain joins TRBV12-3 or TRBV12-4 to TRBJ2-1; 7 bases are a match to TRBD2. CDR3 size: 15 residues. V trimming: 7 bases; J trimming: 4 bases; junction bases outside the gene matches: 10. The CDR3 region is CASNLAVVDYNEQFF. CDR3 DNA: TGTGCCAGCAACCTAGCGGTGGTTGATTACAATGAGCAGTTCTTC.

At least ten counts were recorded for this clonotype. The chain combines TRBV12-3 or TRBV12-4 with TRBJ2-1, with D perhaps matching TRBD2 (5 bases). The CDR3 length is 17 residues. V was cut by 7 bases and J by 7 bases, with 26 bases left in between. The CDR3 is CASTLIGGSPPRNEQFF. For the CDR3, the DNA is TGTGCCAGCACCCTAATTGGTGGGAGCCCCCCGAGGAATGAGCAGTTCTTC.

Ten or more counts support this clonotype. This rearrangement joins TRBV6-2 or TRBV6-3 to TRBJ2-7; TRBD1 matches 7 bases. CDR1 is MNHEY and CDR2 is SVGEGT in the germline V gene. V shed 7 bases, J shed 7 bases, and the junction held 16 bases outside the gene matches. This CDR3 is 15 amino acids long. DNA for the CDR3: TGTGCCAGCACCACGGGACAGCGCTTTCATGGGGAGCAGTACTTC. It codes for CASTTGQRFHGEQYF.